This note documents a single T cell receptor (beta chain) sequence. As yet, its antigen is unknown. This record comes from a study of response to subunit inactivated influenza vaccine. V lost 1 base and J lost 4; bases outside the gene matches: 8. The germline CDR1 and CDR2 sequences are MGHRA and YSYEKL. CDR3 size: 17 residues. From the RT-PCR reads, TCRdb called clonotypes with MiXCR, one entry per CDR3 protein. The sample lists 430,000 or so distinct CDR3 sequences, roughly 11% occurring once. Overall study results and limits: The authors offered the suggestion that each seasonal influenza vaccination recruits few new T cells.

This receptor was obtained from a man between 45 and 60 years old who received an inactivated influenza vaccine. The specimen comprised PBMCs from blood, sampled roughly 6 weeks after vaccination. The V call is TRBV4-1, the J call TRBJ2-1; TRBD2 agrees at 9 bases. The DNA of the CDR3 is TGCGCCAGCAGCCAAGGACGAAGCGGGGGGCTGTACAATGAGCAGTTCTTC. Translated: CASSQGRSGGLYNEQFF.